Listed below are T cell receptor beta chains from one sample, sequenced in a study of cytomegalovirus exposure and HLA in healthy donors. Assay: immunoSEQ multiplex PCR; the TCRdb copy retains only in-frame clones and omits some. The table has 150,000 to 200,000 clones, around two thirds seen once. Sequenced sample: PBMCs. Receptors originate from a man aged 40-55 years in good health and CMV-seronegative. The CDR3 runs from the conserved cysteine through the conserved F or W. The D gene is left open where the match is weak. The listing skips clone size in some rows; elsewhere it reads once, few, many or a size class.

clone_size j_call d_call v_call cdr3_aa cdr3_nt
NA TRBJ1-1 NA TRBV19 CAAQGKRNTEAFF TGTGCCGCGCAGGGAAAAAGAAACACTGAAGCTTTCTTT
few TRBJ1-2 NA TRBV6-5 CASTRGNTNYGYTF TGTGCCAGCACCAGAGGGAACACGAACTATGGCTACACCTTC
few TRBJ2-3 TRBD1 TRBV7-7 CASSRTGVSTDTQYF TGTGCTAGCAGCCGAACAGGGGTTAGCACAGATACGCAGTATTTT
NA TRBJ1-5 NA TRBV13 CASSLRGTNQPQHF TGTGCCAGCAGCTTAAGGGGGACCAATCAGCCCCAGCATTTT
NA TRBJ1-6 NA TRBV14 CASRDHISSPLHF TGTGCCAGCAGAGATCATATCAGTTCACCCCTCCACTTT
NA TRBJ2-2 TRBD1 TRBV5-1 CATSRASQGTNTGELFF TGCGCCACCAGTCGGGCGTCACAGGGGACGAACACCGGGGAGCTGTTTTTT
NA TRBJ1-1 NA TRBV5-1 CASSSQGIETEAFF TGCGCCAGCAGCTCCCAGGGAATTGAAACTGAAGCTTTCTTT
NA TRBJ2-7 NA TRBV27 CASSPRDKIYEQYF TGTGCCAGCAGTCCACGGGACAAAATCTACGAGCAGTACTTC
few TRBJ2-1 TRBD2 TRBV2 CAGNSGNWNEQFF TGTGCCGGCAATAGCGGGAATTGGAATGAGCAGTTCTTC
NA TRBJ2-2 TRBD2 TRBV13 CASSQLATGELFF TGTGCCAGCAGCCAACTAGCGACCGGGGAGCTGTTTTTT
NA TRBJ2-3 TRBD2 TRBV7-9 CSSSLARGFSTDTQYF TGTTCCAGCAGCTTAGCGCGGGGGTTCAGCACAGATACGCAGTATTTT
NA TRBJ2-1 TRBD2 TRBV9 CASSARLAGGNYNEQFF TGTGCCAGCAGCGCCCGACTAGCGGGAGGTAACTACAATGAGCAGTTCTTC
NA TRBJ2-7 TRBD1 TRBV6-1 CASSDPPGGSYEQYF TGTGCCAGCAGTGATCCCCCAGGGGGCTCCTACGAGCAGTACTTC
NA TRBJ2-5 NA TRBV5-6 CASSLWTNKETQYF TGTGCCAGCAGCTTGTGGACTAATAAAGAGACCCAGTACTTC
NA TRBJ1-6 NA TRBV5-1 CASSLAQRSSYNSPLHF TGCGCCAGCAGCTTGGCGCAACGGAGCTCCTATAATTCACCCCTCCACTTT
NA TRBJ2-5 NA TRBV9 CASSVRGLGIEETQYF TGTGCCAGCAGCGTAAGGGGGTTGGGAATTGAAGAGACCCAGTACTTC
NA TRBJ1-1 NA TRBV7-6 CASSLRGGYTEAFF TGTGCCAGCAGCTTACGGGGGGGCTACACTGAAGCTTTCTTT
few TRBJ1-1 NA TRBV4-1 CASSDGRRLNTEAFF TGCGCCAGCAGCGATGGGCGCAGGTTGAACACTGAAGCTTTCTTT
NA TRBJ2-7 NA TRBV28 CASTSENSYEQYF TGTGCCAGCACTAGCGAAAATTCATACGAGCAGTACTTC
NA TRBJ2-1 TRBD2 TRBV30 CAWSGLAGGPNNEQFF TGTGCCTGGAGCGGACTAGCGGGGGGCCCTAATAATGAGCAGTTCTTC
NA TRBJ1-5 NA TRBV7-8 CASSLSAGNSNQPQHF TGTGCCAGCAGCTTATCCGCGGGAAATAGCAATCAGCCCCAGCATTTT
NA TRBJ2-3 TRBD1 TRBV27 CASRLDRGRADTQYF TGTGCCAGCAGACTCGACAGGGGGCGCGCAGATACGCAGTATTTT
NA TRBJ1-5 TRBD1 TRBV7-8 CASSRPAGGTQPQHF TGTGCCAGCAGTCGGCCGGCAGGGGGAACTCAGCCCCAGCATTTT
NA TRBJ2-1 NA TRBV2 CASRARDLSNEQFF TGTGCCAGCAGGGCCCGGGACTTATCCAATGAGCAGTTCTTC
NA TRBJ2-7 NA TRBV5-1 CASSVEPQGGFNLITYEQYF TGCGCCAGCAGCGTCGAACCGCAGGGGGGATTTAACCTAATAACCTACGAGCAGTACTTC
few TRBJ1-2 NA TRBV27 CASSPTGNRYGYTF TGTGCCAGCAGTCCTACAGGGAATAGGTATGGCTACACCTTC
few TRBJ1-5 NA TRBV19 CASSLQFMEGNQPQHF TGTGCCAGTAGTCTACAGTTCATGGAGGGCAATCAGCCCCAGCATTTT